Sequencing of this T cell receptor beta chain was carried out in a study of T cells in Graves' hyperthyroidism and ophthalmopathy. Amplified TCR beta CDR3 regions came from RNA transcripts. The study used the HTBI primer set for a first-round RT-PCR of the TCR CDR3. In TCRdb, the multiplex PCR reads were re-called with MiXCR into one record per CDR3 protein. The sample includes fewer than 650,000 distinct CDR3 sequences, approximately 14% seen only once; the top ten take 11% to 15%. This clonotype came up many times. The CDR3 has 12 residues. V lost 2 bases and J 10 bases, leaving 9 bases between the germline ends. Germline CDR1 reads SGHTA; CDR2 reads FQGNSA.

Sequences were obtained from blood. This TCR derives from a woman in her thirties or forties with Graves' hyperthyroidism. The V call is TRBV7-2, the J call TRBJ2-1; D is unclear. DNA for the CDR3: TGTGCCAGCAGCTTATGGCCGAGAGAGCAGTTCTTC. Its protein is CASSLWPREQFF.